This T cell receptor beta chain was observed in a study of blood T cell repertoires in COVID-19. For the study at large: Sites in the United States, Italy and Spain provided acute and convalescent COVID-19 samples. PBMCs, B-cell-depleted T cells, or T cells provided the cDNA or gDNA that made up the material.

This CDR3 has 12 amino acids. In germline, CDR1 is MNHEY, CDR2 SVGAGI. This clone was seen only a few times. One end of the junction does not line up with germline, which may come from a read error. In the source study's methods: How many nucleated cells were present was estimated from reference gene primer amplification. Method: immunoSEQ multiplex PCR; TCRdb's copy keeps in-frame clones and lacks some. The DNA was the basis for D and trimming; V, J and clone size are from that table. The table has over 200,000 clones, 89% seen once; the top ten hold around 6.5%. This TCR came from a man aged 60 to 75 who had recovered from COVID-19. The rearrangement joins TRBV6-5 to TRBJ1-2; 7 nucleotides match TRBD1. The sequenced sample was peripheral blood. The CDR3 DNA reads TGTGCCAGCCTCTCTGACAGGGAAAAAAGGGCCTTC. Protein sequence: CASLSDREKRAF.